The entry below describes one TCR beta chain. Its matching antigen is unknown. This entry comes from a study of OX40 agonist ivuxolimab in advanced cancers. Whole-study findings and limits: Clonal expansion from baseline to week 6 occurred in both CD4+ and CD8+ T cells.

Trimming took 5 bases from V and 9 from J; bases not matched to a gene: 6. This CDR3 is built from 12 residues. CDR1 and CDR2 from the germline V gene are SQVTM and ANQGSEA. Profiling relied on immunoSEQ multiplex PCR, and the TCRdb table lists in-frame clones only, not all of them. The sample lists 80,000 to 95,000 clones, approximately 91% occurring once. This TCR was recovered from an adult with an advanced solid tumor such as melanoma, head and neck, liver or kidney cancer. The chain employs TRBV29-1 and TRBJ2-1; the match to TRBD2 covers 8 bases. Specimen: CD4+ or CD8+ T cells sorted from blood, collected in a trial of the OX40 agonist ivuxolimab. CDR3 DNA sequence: TGCAGCGTTCCGTGGGCGGGAGGTGAGCAGTTCTTC. Translated, it gives CSVPWAGGEQFF.